A single sample is the source of the 29 T cell receptor beta chains below, sequenced in a study of cytomegalovirus exposure and HLA in healthy donors. Here immunoSEQ multiplex PCR was the method, and the copy in TCRdb shows in-frame clones only, minus some. The sample includes 160,000 or so clones, 88% seen only once; the top ten take 3%. Specimen: PBMCs. Receptor source: a man aged 18 to 29 in good health and CMV-seronegative.

The gene calls are TRBV10-1 and TRBJ1-1, with 8 bases lining up with TRBD1. In germline, CDR1 is WNHNN, CDR2 SYGVQD (reference sequence). J was trimmed by 3 bases and V by 7 bases; bases with no gene match: 1. The CDR3 is made up of 12 amino acids. CDR3: CASKQGDTEAFF. The CDR3 DNA follows: TGCGCCAGCAAACAGGGGGACACTGAAGCTTTCTTT.

This sequence joins TRBV6-5 and TRBJ1-1; 7 bases fit TRBD1. In germline, CDR1 is MNHEY, CDR2 SVGAGI. CDR3 length: 13 residues. The V segment lost 6 bases and the J segment 4 bases; nucleotides outside the gene matches: 5. The CDR3 DNA sequence: TGTGCCAGCAGCCAGACAGGGTTCACTGAAGCTTTCTTT. Its translation is CASSQTGFTEAFF.

The chain recombines TRBV5-4 with TRBJ1-2; D might be TRBD1 (5 bases). CDR3 length: 15 amino acids. From germline, CDR1 is SGHNT and CDR2 YYREEE (reference sequence). V was trimmed by 2 bases and J by 8 bases, leaving 19 bases between them. The CDR3 loop is CASSFGGSRQDGYTF. The CDR3 region has the DNA TGTGCCAGCAGCTTTGGGGGGTCAAGGCAGGACGGCTACACCTTC.

This sequence joins TRBV18 and TRBJ1-2; a possible D gene is TRBD1 (5 bases). CDR1 and CDR2 (germline): KGHSH, LQKENI. The CDR3 consists of 16 residues. The germline V and J ends were trimmed by 4 bases and 1 base, with 16 bases remaining between them. CDR3 nucleotide sequence: TGTGCCAGCTCACTTACTACGGAGGGGATTAACTATGGCTACACCTTC. Its translation: CASSLTTEGINYGYTF.

The chain is built from TRBV28 and TRBJ2-1; D is possibly TRBD2 (7 bases). Trimming pared 4 bases from V and 9 bases from J, leaving 10 bases between. This CDR3 has 12 residues. Per germline, CDR1 MDHEN and CDR2 SYDVKM. As DNA, the CDR3 is TGTGCCAGCAGTTCAGGGGAGGGTGAGCAGTTCTTC. Its translation is CASSSGEGEQFF.

V is TRBV6-5 and J is TRBJ2-7; TRBD1 might be the D (6 bases). V lost 0 bases and J lost 12, with 12 bases in between. The CDR3 spans 12 residues. The germline CDR1 and CDR2 sequences are MNHEY and SVGAGI. Written as DNA, the CDR3 is TGTGCCAGCAGTTACTCAGGACAGACACCGTACTTC. It translates to CASSYSGQTPYF.

The chain links TRBV5-4 to TRBJ1-4; TRBD1 matches 10 bases. CDR1 SGHNT and CDR2 YYREEE come from the germline V gene (reference sequence). The CDR3 is made up of 15 amino acids. V dropped 4 bases and J dropped 7; count of bases not matched to a gene: 7. This chain's CDR3 is CASSLRQGAGEKLFF. In DNA form, the CDR3 reads TGTGCCAGCAGCCTAAGACAGGGGGCCGGTGAAAAACTGTTTTTT.

V and J are TRBV11-2 and TRBJ1-5, with D tentatively TRBD1 (5 bases). Germline V gene sequence: CDR1 SGHAT, CDR2 FQNNGV. The CDR3 sequence is 16 residues long. V lost 1 base, J lost 0 bases, and 10 bases lay in between. The DNA for the CDR3 is TGTGCCAGCAGCTTAGGACGGACAATTAGCAATCAGCCCCAGCATTTT. Its protein is CASSLGRTISNQPQHF.

The rearrangement links TRBV5-1 to TRBJ2-7; 9 bases map to TRBD2. CDR3 size: 14 residues. Germline CDR1 is SGHRS and CDR2 is YFSETQ. J gave up 0 bases and V 4 bases, and 2 bases lay outside the gene matches. CDR3 region: CASSISGSSYEQYF. The CDR3 bases are TGCGCCAGCAGCATTAGCGGGAGCTCCTACGAGCAGTACTTC.

The chain combines TRBV6-1 with TRBJ1-2; 7 bases match TRBD1. This CDR3 has 12 residues. Germline values: CDR1 MNHNS, CDR2 SASEGT. J lost 4 bases, V lost 7 bases, and 3 bases had no gene match. CDR3 protein: CASKQGTYGYTF. The CDR3 DNA sequence: TGTGCCAGCAAACAGGGGACCTATGGCTACACCTTC.

The chain combines TRBV11-2 with TRBJ1-1; maybe TRBD1 (5 bases). Looked up from germline, CDR1 is SGHAT and CDR2 is FQNNGV. V lost 4 bases and J lost 6, with 12 bases in between. The CDR3 is 13 residues long. DNA for the CDR3: TGTGCCAGCAGCTCGTATTGGGGGGCTGAAGCTTTCTTT. Its protein product is CASSSYWGAEAFF.

The chain is built from TRBV5-6 and TRBJ2-3; the match to TRBD2 covers 7 bases. V was pared by 3 bases and J by 5 bases, with 6 bases of the junction left unmatched. This CDR3 is 14 amino acids long. Per germline, CDR1 SGHDT and CDR2 YYEEEE. The CDR3 DNA sequence: TGTGCCAGCAGCTGGCGGGAGAATATAGATACGCAGTATTTT. This translates into CASSWRENIDTQYF.

The chain employs TRBV6-5 and TRBJ2-1; possible D gene TRBD2, 6 bases. Germline lookup yields CDR1 MNHEY and CDR2 SVGAGI. V lost 2 bases to trimming and J lost 7 bases, with 6 bases between them. The CDR3 consists of 12 residues. Here the CDR3 reads CASSYGGNEQFF. The CDR3 nucleotides read TGTGCCAGCAGTTACGGGGGGAATGAGCAGTTCTTC.

This chain joins TRBV15 and TRBJ1-5; D might be TRBD1 (5 bases). The CDR3 runs 15 residues. In germline, CDR1 is LNHNV, CDR2 YYDKDF (reference sequence). Trimming took off 3 bases at V and 7 bases at J, with 16 bases between the two ends. The CDR3 sequence is CATSRVGAEGQPQHF. DNA of the CDR3: TGTGCCACCAGCAGGGTTGGGGCGGAGGGGCAGCCCCAGCATTTT.

The V and J genes are TRBV5-8 and TRBJ2-3, with 9 bases fitting TRBD2. Germline V gene data show CDR1 as SGHTS and CDR2 as YDEGEE. The CDR3 contains 15 residues. V shed 0 bases, J shed 2 bases, and the junction held 1 base outside the gene matches. Written as DNA, the CDR3 is TGTGCCAGCAGCTTGGGGACTAGCGTCACAGATACGCAGTATTTT. As protein: CASSLGTSVTDTQYF.

Turning to this clone: The same CDR3 can be traced to other DNA sequences in this sample. The chain recombines TRBV18 with TRBJ1-2; D may be TRBD1 (6 bases). V was clipped by 3 bases and J by 3 bases, with 11 bases between them. The germline gives CDR1 KGHSH, CDR2 LQKENI. This CDR3 comprises 14 residues. CDR3 amino acids: CASSPGAGDYGYTF. CDR3 DNA: TGTGCCAGCTCACCCGGGGCAGGGGACTATGGCTACACCTTC.

The chain recombines TRBV5-6 with TRBJ2-3; D is perhaps TRBD1 (6 bases). V lost 3 bases and J 5 bases, leaving 22 bases between the germline ends. CDR3 length: 17 amino acids. Germline V CDR1 and CDR2: SGHDT, YYEEEE. The CDR3 nucleotides are TGTGCCAGCAGCTCGTCAAAAGGCGCAGGGGCCCTAGATACGCAGTATTTT. Amino acid sequence: CASSSSKGAGALDTQYF.

This clone was detected once. The chain is built from TRBV5-4 and TRBJ2-7; 7 bases align to TRBD2. Germline V gene data show CDR1 as SGHNT and CDR2 as YYREEE (reference sequence). This CDR3 comprises 16 residues. J was trimmed by 3 bases and V by 0 bases; bases with no gene match: 9. The CDR3 here is CASSLDVSGRIYEQYF. The DNA for the CDR3 is TGTGCCAGCAGCTTGGATGTTTCCGGGAGGATCTACGAGCAGTACTTC.

This chain uses TRBV5-1 with TRBJ1-1; a possible D gene is TRBD1 (6 bases). The CDR3 is made up of 12 amino acids. V was pared by 2 bases and J by 8 bases, with 10 bases between. CDR1 SGHRS and CDR2 YFSETQ come from the germline V gene. CDR3 nucleotide sequence: TGCGCCAGCAGCTTAGGGGGTTGGGAAGCTTTCTTT. Amino acid sequence: CASSLGGWEAFF. Full variable domain (rest looked up from reference TRBV5-1 and TRBJ1-1): KAGVTQTPRYLIKTRGQQVTLSCSPISGHRSVSWYQQTPGQGLQFLFEYFSETQRNKGNFPGRFSGRQFSNSRSEMNVSTLELGDSALYLCASSLGGWEAFFGQGTRLTVV.

A word on this clone: At one end, the junction sequence differs from germline, possibly due to a read error. The rearrangement joins TRBV28 to TRBJ1-2, with unresolved D. The CDR3 runs 11 residues. Germline-derived CDR1 and CDR2 are MDHEN and SYDVKM. The CDR3 DNA follows: TGTGCCAGCAGTTTTAAACAGAAACTAGGCTTC. Translation: CASSFKQKLGF.

J is TRBJ2-1 and V is TRBV29-1, with D possibly TRBD1 on 6 matching bases. Germline CDR1 SQVTM, CDR2 ANQGSEA. V was shortened by 1 base and J by 1 base, with 11 bases between the two germline ends. CDR3 length equals 15 residues. Here the CDR3 DNA reads TGCAGCGTTGAAGTAGCAGGGGAATCCTACAATGAGCAGTTCTTC. Amino acid sequence: CSVEVAGESYNEQFF.

This chain connects TRBV5-1 to TRBJ2-7; 9 nucleotides line up with TRBD1. V shed 2 bases and J 1 base; nucleotides not matched to a gene: 4. CDR1 SGHRS and CDR2 YFSETQ come from the germline V gene. The CDR3 extends over 15 amino acids. The CDR3 sequence is CASSLTGTGSYEQYV. The CDR3 DNA follows: TGCGCCAGCAGCTTAACCGGGACAGGGTCCTACGAGCAGTACGTC.

The chain uses TRBV18 and TRBJ2-3; D possibly corresponds to TRBD1 (5 bases). The germline V and J ends were trimmed by 6 bases and 3 bases, with 10 bases remaining between them. The CDR3 contains 13 residues. Germline CDR1 KGHSH, CDR2 LQKENI. The CDR3 DNA follows: TGTGCCAGCTCTCCAAGACAGACAGATACGCAGTATTTT. Translated: CASSPRQTDTQYF.

The chain recombines TRBV11-2 with TRBJ2-7, with 11 bases that match TRBD2. The V gene's germline CDR1 is SGHAT and CDR2 FQNNGV. Unmatched junction bases numbered 12, after V lost 5 bases and J lost 12 bases. The CDR3 is made up of 14 amino acids. CDR3 DNA: TGTGCCAGCAGCCGAATCGGGACTAGCGGCCGTAGGTACTTC. This translates into CASSRIGTSGRRYF.

V gene TRBV11-3 combines with J gene TRBJ2-2; 10 nucleotides agree with TRBD2. The V segment lost 4 bases and the J segment 1 base; nucleotides outside the gene matches: 3. The CDR3 spans 16 residues. Germline CDR1 reads SGHNT; CDR2 reads YENEEA. CDR3 bases: TGTGCCAGCAGCTCGTCTAGCGGGAGGAACACCGGGGAGCTGTTTTTT. It codes for CASSSSSGRNTGELFF.

V is TRBV30 and J is TRBJ1-5; D call uncertain. This CDR3 has 13 residues. V lost 3 bases to trimming and J lost 0 bases, with 6 bases between them. Germline CDR1 reads GTSNPN; CDR2 reads SVGIG (reference sequence). CDR3 amino acids: CAWRQNSNQPQHF. The CDR3 DNA reads TGTGCCTGGAGGCAGAATAGCAATCAGCCCCAGCATTTT.

This CDR3 reads CASSYRSNQPQHF. DNA of the CDR3: TGTGCCAGCAGTTACCGTAGCAATCAGCCCCAGCATTTT. V gene TRBV6-5 combines with J gene TRBJ1-5; D not certain. The CDR3 length is 13 residues. Germline assignment: CDR1 MNHEY and CDR2 SVGAGI. V was pared by 2 bases and J by 0 bases, with 2 bases between.

In nucleotides, the CDR3 is TGCAGCGTTTCAGGCCAGTTTAATGAAAAACTGTTTTTT. This sequence encodes CSVSGQFNEKLFF. The chain uses TRBV29-1 and TRBJ1-4; D unclear. This CDR3 contains 13 residues. Per the germline V gene, CDR1 is SQVTM and CDR2 is ANQGSEA. V dropped 5 bases and J dropped 4 bases, with 11 bases sitting between them.

V gene TRBV10-3 combines with J gene TRBJ2-1; 9 bases agree with TRBD1. After removal of 3 bases from V and 1 base from J, the junction contained 4 bases not matched to a gene. Germline CDR1 ENHRY, CDR2 SYGVKD. The CDR3 has 16 residues. CDR3 loop: CAISDGQGFSYNEQFF. In DNA form, the CDR3 reads TGTGCCATCAGTGATGGACAGGGGTTTTCCTACAATGAGCAGTTCTTC.